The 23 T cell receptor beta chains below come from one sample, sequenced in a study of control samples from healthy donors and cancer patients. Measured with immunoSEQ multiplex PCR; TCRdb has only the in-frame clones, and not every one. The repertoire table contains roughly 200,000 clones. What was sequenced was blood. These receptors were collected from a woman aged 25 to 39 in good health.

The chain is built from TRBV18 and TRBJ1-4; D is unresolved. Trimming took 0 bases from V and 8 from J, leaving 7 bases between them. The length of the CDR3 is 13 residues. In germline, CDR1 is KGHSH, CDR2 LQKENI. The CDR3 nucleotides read TGTGCCAGCTCACCACCGACGCGGGAAAAACTGTTTTTT. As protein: CASSPPTREKLFF.

The CDR3 here is CASRDLNTEAFF. As DNA, the CDR3 is TGTGCCAGCCGGGACTTGAACACTGAAGCTTTCTTT. The chain uses TRBV6-6 and TRBJ1-1; a possible D gene is TRBD1 (5 bases). The germline CDR1 and CDR2 sequences are MNHNY and SVGAGI (reference sequence). The germline V and J ends were trimmed by 8 bases and 0 bases, with 7 bases remaining between them. CDR3 length: 12 amino acids.

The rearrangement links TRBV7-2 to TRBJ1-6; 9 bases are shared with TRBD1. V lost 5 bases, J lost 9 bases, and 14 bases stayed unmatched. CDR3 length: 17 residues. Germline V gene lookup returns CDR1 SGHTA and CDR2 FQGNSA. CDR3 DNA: TGTGCCAGCAGCCGTGATGGAACAGGGGGCAGCGTTTCACCCCTCCACTTT. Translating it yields CASSRDGTGGSVSPLHF.

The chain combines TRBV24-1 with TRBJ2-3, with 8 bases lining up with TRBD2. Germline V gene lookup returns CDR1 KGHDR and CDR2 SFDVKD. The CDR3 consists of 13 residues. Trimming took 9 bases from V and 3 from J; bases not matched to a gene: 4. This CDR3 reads CATSRGGTDTQYF. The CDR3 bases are TGTGCCACCTCCCGGGGGGGAACAGATACGCAGTATTTT.

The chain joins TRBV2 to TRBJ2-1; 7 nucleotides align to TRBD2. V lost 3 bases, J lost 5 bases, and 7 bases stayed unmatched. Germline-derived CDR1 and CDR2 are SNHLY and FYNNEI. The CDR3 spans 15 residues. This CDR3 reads CASSEPSGIDNEQFF. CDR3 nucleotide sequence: TGTGCCAGCAGTGAGCCTAGCGGAATAGACAATGAGCAGTTCTTC.

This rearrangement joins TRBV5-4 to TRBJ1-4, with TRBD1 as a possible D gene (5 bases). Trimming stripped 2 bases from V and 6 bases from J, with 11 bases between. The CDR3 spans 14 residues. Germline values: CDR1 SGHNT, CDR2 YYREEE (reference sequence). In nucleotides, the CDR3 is TGTGCCAGCAGCTTAAAATTCAGGGATGAAAAACTGTTTTTT. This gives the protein CASSLKFRDEKLFF.

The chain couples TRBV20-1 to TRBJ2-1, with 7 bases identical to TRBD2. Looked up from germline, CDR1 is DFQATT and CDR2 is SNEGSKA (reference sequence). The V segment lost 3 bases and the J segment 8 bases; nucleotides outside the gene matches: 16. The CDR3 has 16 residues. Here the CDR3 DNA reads TGCAGTGCTAGTCTACCAGGACTAGTAGGAAACGATGAGCAGTTCTTC. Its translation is CSASLPGLVGNDEQFF.

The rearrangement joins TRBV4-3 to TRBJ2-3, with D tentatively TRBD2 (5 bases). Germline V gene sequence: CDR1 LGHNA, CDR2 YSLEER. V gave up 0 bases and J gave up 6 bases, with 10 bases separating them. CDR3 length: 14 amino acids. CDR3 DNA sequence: TGCGCCAGCAGCCAAGACGGGGAATTGGATACGCAGTATTTT. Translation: CASSQDGELDTQYF.

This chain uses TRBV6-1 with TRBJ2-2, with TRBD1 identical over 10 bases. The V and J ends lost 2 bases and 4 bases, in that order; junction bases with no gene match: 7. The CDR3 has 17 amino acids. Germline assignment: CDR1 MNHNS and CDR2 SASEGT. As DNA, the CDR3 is TGTGCCAGCAGTGAACTGGGGACAGGGGAATTCACCGGGGAGCTGTTTTTT. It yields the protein CASSELGTGEFTGELFF.

CDR3 residues: CASSNPKTAYQPQHF. CDR3 DNA sequence: TGTGCCAGCAGCAATCCTAAGACGGCTTATCAGCCCCAGCATTTT. The V call is TRBV21-1, the J call TRBJ1-5. TRBV21-1 is a listed pseudogene. The length of the CDR3 is 15 residues.

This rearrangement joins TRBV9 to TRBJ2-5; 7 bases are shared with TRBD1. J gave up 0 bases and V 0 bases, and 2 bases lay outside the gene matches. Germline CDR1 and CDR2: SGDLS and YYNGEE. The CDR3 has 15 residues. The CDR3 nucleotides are TGTGCCAGCAGCGTAGGAACAGGGGACCAAGAGACCCAGTACTTC. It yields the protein CASSVGTGDQETQYF.

DNA for the CDR3: TGTGCCAGCAGCGTACCTTCGGGAAACACCATATATTTT. It yields the protein CASSVPSGNTIYF. The rearrangement links TRBV9 to TRBJ1-3; D call uncertain. CDR1 and CDR2 (germline): SGDLS, YYNGEE. Deletions cut 1 base from V and 4 bases from J, with 6 bases between. The CDR3 length is 13 residues.

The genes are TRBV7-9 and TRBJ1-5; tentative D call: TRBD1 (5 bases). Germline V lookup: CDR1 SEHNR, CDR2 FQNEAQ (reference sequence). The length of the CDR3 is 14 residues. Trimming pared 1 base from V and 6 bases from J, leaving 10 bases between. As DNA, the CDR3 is TGTGCCAGCAGCTTAGGCAGGGTTGGTCAGCCCCAGCATTTT. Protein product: CASSLGRVGQPQHF.

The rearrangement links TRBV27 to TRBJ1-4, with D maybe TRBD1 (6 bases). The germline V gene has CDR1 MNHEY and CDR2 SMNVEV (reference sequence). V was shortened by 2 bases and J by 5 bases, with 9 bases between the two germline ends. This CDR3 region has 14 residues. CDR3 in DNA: TGTGCCAGCAGTTTAGACAGGACAAATGAAAAACTGTTTTTT. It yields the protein CASSLDRTNEKLFF.

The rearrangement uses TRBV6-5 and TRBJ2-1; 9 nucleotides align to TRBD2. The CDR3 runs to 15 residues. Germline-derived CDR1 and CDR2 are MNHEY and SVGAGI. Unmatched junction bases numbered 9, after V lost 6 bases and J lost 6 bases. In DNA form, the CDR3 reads TGTGCCAGCAGGCGTGGGACTAGCATTTTCAATGAGCAGTTCTTC. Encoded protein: CASRRGTSIFNEQFF.

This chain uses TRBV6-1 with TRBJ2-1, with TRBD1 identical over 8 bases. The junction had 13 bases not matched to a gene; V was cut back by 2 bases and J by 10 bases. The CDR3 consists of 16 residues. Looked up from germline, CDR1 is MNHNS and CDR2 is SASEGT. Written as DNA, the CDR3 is TGTGCCAGCAGTGAACCTGGACAGGGAGCAACAGGAGAGCAGTTCTTC. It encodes CASSEPGQGATGEQFF.

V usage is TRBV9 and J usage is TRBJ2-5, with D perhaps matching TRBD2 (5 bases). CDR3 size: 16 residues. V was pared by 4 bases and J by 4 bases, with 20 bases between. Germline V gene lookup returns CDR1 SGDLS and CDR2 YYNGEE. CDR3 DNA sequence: TGTGCCAGCAGCCTCCGCGGGTCTCAATATCGAGAGACCCAGTACTTC. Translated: CASSLRGSQYRETQYF.

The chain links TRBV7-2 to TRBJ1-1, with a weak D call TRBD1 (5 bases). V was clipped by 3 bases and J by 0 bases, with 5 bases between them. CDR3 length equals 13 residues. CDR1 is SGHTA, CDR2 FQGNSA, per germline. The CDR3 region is CASSLTVNTEAFF. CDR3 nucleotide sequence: TGTGCCAGCAGCTTGACAGTGAACACTGAAGCTTTCTTT.

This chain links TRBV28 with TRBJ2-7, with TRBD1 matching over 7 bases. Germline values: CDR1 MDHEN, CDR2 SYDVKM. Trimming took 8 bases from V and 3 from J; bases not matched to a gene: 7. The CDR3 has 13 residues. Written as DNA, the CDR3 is TGTGCCAGCCTCCGGGACAGAGACTACGAGCAGTACTTC. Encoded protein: CASLRDRDYEQYF.

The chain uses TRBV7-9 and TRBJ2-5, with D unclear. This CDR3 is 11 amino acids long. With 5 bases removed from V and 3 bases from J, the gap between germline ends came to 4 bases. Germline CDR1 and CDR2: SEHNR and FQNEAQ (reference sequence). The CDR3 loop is CASSREETQYF. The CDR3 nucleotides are TGTGCCAGCAGCCGAGAAGAGACCCAGTACTTC.

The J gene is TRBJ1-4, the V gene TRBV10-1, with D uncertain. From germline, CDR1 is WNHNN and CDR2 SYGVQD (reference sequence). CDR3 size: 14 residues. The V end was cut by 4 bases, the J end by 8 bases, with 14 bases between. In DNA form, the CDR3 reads TGCGCCAGCAGTGCGGCGGGGAAGGAGGAAAAACTGTTTTTT. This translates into CASSAAGKEEKLFF.

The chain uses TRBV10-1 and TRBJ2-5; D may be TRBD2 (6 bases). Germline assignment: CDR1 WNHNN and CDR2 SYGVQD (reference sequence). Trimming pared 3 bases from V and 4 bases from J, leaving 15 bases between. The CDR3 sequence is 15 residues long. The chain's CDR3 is CASSDGTSLIETQYF. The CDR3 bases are TGCGCCAGCAGTGATGGCACTAGCCTAATAGAGACCCAGTACTTC.

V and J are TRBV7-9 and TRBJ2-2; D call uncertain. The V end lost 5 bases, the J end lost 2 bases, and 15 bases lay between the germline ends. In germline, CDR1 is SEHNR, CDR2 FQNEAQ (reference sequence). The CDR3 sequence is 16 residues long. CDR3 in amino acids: CASSDLLPSNTGELFF. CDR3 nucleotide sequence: TGTGCCAGCAGCGACTTATTACCCTCTAACACCGGGGAGCTGTTTTTT.